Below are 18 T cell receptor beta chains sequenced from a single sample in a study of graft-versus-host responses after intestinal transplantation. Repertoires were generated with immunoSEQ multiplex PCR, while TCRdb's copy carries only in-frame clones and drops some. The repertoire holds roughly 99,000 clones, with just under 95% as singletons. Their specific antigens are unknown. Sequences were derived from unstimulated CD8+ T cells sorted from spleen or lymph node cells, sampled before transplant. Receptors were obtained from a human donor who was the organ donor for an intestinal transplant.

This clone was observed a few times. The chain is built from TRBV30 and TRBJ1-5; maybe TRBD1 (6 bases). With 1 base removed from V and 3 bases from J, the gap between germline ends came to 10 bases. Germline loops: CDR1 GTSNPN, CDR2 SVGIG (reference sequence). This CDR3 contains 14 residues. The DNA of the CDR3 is TGTGCCTGGAGTGACGGACAGTCCAATCAGCCCCAGCATTTT. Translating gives CAWSDGQSNQPQHF.

CDR3 sequence: CASSTVGQGATSYEQYF. CDR3 in DNA: TGCGCCAGCAGCACGGTAGGACAGGGGGCGACTTCTTACGAGCAGTACTTC. The gene calls are TRBV5-1 and TRBJ2-7; 11 bases match TRBD1. CDR1 SGHRS and CDR2 YFSETQ come from the germline V gene. Unmatched junction bases numbered 13, after V lost 4 bases and J lost 4 bases. The CDR3 totals 17 residues.

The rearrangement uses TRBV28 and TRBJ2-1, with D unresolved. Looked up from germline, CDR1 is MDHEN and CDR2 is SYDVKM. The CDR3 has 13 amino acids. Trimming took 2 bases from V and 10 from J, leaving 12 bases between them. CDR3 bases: TGTGCCAGCAGTTTAGGGTTTCGTAGCGAGCAGTTCTTC. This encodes CASSLGFRSEQFF.

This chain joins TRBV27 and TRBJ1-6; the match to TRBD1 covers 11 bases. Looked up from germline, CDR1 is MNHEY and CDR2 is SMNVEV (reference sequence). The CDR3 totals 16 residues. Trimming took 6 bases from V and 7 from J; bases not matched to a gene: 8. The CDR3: CASSQDRGPGNSPLHF. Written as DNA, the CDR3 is TGTGCCAGCAGCCAGGACAGGGGGCCAGGGAATTCACCCCTCCACTTT.

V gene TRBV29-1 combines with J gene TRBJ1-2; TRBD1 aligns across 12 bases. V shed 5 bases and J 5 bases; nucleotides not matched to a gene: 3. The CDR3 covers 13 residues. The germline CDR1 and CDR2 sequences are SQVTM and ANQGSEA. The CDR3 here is CSVPGQGAYGYTF. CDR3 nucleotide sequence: TGCAGCGTTCCGGGACAGGGGGCTTATGGCTACACCTTC.

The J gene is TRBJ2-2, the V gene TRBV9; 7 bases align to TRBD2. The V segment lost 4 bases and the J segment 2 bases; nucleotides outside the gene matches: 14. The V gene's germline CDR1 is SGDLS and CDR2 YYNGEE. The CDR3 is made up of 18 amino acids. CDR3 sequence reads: CASSPRGGATLNTGELFF. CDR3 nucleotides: TGTGCCAGCAGCCCCCGGGGAGGGGCGACCCTTAACACCGGGGAGCTGTTTTTT.

The CDR3, as DNA: TGTGCCAGCAGTACCCTGATGGACAGTCTAGTTTACGAGCAGTACTTC. It yields the protein CASSTLMDSLVYEQYF. The rearrangement uses TRBV28 and TRBJ2-7, with a possible D match to TRBD1 (6 bases). Germline-derived CDR1 and CDR2 are MDHEN and SYDVKM. V was clipped by 5 bases and J by 4 bases, with 21 bases between them. This CDR3 is built from 16 residues.

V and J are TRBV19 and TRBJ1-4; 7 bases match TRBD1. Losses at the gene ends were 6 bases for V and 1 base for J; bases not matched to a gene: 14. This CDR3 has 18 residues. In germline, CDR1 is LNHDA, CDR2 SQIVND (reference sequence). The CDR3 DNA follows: TGTGCCAGTAGCTTATTCGGACAGGTCGGAGGAACTAATGAAAAACTGTTTTTT. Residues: CASSLFGQVGGTNEKLFF.

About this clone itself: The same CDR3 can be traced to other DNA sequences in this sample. DNA for the CDR3: TGTGCCAGCAGTGACCAGACGGGACAGGGGGCTGGAAGCAATCAGCCCCAGCATTTT. Protein product: CASSDQTGQGAGSNQPQHF. The rearrangement joins TRBV6-4 to TRBJ1-5; 12 positions match TRBD1. After removal of 2 bases from V and 1 base from J, the junction contained 9 bases not matched to a gene. The CDR3 sequence is 19 residues long. Germline values: CDR1 MRHNA, CDR2 SNTAGT.

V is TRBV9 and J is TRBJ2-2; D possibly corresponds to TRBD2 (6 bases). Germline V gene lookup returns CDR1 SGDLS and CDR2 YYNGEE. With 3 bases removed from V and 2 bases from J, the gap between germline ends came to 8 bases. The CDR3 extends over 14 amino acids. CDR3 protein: CASSAGTNTGELFF. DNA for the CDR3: TGTGCCAGCAGCGCCGGGACTAACACCGGGGAGCTGTTTTTT.

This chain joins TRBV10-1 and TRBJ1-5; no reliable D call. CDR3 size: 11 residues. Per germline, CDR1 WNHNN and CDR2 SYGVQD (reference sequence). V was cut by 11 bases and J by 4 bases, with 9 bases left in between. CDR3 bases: TGCGCCGCGGAGAAAAATCAGCCCCAGCATTTT. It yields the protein CAAEKNQPQHF.

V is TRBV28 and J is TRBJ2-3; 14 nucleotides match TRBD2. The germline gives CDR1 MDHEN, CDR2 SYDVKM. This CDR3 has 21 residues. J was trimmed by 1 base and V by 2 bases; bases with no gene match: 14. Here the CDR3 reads CASSLLSPRLAGGPGTDTQYF. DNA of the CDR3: TGTGCCAGCAGTTTACTATCCCCTAGACTAGCGGGAGGGCCGGGCACAGATACGCAGTATTTT.

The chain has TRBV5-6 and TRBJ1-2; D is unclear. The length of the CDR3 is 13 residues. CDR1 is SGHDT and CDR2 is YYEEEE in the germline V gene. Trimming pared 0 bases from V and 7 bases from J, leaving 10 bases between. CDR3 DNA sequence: TGTGCCAGCAGCTTGGCAGGCTACCTTGGCTACACCTTC. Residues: CASSLAGYLGYTF.

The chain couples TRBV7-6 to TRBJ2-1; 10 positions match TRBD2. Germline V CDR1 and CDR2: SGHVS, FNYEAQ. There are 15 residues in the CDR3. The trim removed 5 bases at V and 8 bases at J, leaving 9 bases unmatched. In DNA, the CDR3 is TGTGCCAGCAGCGCTTCTAGCGGGAGTCATCATGAGCAGTTCTTC. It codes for CASSASSGSHHEQFF.

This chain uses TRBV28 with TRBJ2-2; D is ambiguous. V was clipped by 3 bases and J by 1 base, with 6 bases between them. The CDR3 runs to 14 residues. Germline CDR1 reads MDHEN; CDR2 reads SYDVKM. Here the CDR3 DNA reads TGTGCCAGCAGTTTTTTAGTGAACACCGGGGAGCTGTTTTTT. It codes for CASSFLVNTGELFF.

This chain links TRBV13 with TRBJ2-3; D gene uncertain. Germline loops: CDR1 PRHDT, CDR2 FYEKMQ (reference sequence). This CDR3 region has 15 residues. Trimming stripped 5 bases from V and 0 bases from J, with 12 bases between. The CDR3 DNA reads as TGTGCCAGCAGCCCACAGTACTCTAGCACAGATACGCAGTATTTT. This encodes CASSPQYSSTDTQYF.

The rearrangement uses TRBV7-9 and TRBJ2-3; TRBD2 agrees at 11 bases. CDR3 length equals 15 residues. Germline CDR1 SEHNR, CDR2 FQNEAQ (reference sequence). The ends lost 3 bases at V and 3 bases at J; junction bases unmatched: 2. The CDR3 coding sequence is TGTGCCAGCAGCTTTCTAGCGGGAGGTACAGATACGCAGTATTTT. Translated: CASSFLAGGTDTQYF.

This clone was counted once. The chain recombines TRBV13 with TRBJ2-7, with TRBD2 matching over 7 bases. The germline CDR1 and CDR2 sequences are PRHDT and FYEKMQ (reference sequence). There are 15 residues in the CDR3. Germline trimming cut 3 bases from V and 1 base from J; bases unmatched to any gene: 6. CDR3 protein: CASSFLASGSYEQYF. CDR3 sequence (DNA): TGTGCCAGCAGCTTTCTGGCTAGCGGATCCTACGAGCAGTACTTC.